Listed below are T cell receptor beta chains from one sample, sequenced in a study of CD8+CD57+ T cells in acquired aplastic anemia. TCRdb analysed the reads with MiXCR anew, one entry per CDR3 protein. The table includes approximately 470,000 distinct CDR3 sequences, less than 35% detected once. Sample: sorted CD4+, CD8+, or CD8+CD57+ T cells (not recorded which) from PBMCs. All receptors derive from a human donor with aplastic anemia. Each CDR3 is given with its conserved first and last residue. The D gene is left open where the match is weak. A row's size may be missing; if present it is once, few, many or a size class.

CDR3 DNA: TGTGCCTCGAAAACCGGACAGAGCTCCTACGAGCAGTACTTC
CDR3 protein: CASKTGQSSYEQYF
clone size: many
J gene: TRBJ2-7
V gene: TRBV10-3
D gene: -

CDR3 DNA: TGTGCCACCAGCAGGGGAGGCCCAGCTGGAGCCGAGCAGTACTTC
CDR3 protein: CATSRGGPAGAEQYF
clone size: -
J gene: TRBJ2-7
V gene: TRBV15
D gene: -

CDR3 DNA: TGTGCCAGCAGTGGCGACAGGGACTATGGCTACACCTTC
CDR3 protein: CASSGDRDYGYTF
clone size: many
J gene: TRBJ1-2
V gene: TRBV6-1
D gene: TRBD1

CDR3 DNA: TGCAGTGCTAGAATGCAGGGGGGTAATAACTATGGCTACACCTTC
CDR3 protein: CSARMQGGNNYGYTF
clone size: many
J gene: TRBJ1-2
V gene: TRBV20-1
D gene: TRBD1

CDR3 DNA: TGTGCCAGTAATAGTGACCATCGGGGCTATAATTCACCCCTCCACTTT
CDR3 protein: CASNSDHRGYNSPLHF
clone size: few
J gene: TRBJ1-6
V gene: TRBV19
D gene: -

CDR3 DNA: TGTGCCAGCAGCGTAGGTTCAGCGTTCAATGAGCAGTTCTTC
CDR3 protein: CASSVGSAFNEQFF
clone size: -
J gene: TRBJ2-1
V gene: TRBV9
D gene: -

CDR3 DNA: TGTGCCAGCAGTGCTCTTTCGACAGGGTTCCCCTTCTATGGCTACACCTTC
CDR3 protein: CASSALSTGFPFYGYTF
clone size: many
J gene: TRBJ1-2
V gene: TRBV25-1
D gene: TRBD1

CDR3 DNA: TGTGCCAGTACGAAGGGGGTCACCGGGGAGCTGTTTTTT
CDR3 protein: CASTKGVTGELFF
clone size: many
J gene: TRBJ2-2
V gene: TRBV19
D gene: -

CDR3 DNA: TGTGCCATCAGGCTCCGGGACAGGGTACTGAGGGGCGATCAGCCCCAGCATTTT
CDR3 protein: CAIRLRDRVLRGDQPQHF
clone size: -
J gene: TRBJ1-5
V gene: TRBV10-3
D gene: TRBD1

CDR3 DNA: TGTGCCAGCAGTGAAGCGTTAGCAGGGGGGCTTTCTGGAAACACCATATATTTT
CDR3 protein: CASSEALAGGLSGNTIYF
clone size: few
J gene: TRBJ1-3
V gene: TRBV2
D gene: TRBD1

CDR3 DNA: TGTGCCAGCAGTGAAGGAGGGACAGGCAATCAGCCCCAGCATTTT
CDR3 protein: CASSEGGTGNQPQHF
clone size: many
J gene: TRBJ1-5
V gene: TRBV2
D gene: TRBD1

CDR3 DNA: TGTGCCAGCTCACCATCCTGGCCAGCCACCTACGAGCAGTACTTC
CDR3 protein: CASSPSWPATYEQYF
clone size: -
J gene: TRBJ2-7
V gene: TRBV18
D gene: -

CDR3 DNA: -
CDR3 protein: CSARVASGSRYF
clone size: -
J gene: TRBJ2-7
V gene: TRBV20-1
D gene: -

CDR3 DNA: TGTGCCAGCAACTTAGGGTACGATCGGACTGAAGCTTTCTTT
CDR3 protein: CASNLGYDRTEAFF
clone size: many
J gene: TRBJ1-1
V gene: TRBV2
D gene: -

CDR3 DNA: TGTGCCACCAGTGATTTATCAGGGTTTGGGGCCAACGTCCTGACTTTC
CDR3 protein: CATSDLSGFGANVLTF
clone size: once
J gene: TRBJ2-6
V gene: TRBV24-1
D gene: -

CDR3 DNA: TGTGCCTGGAGTGTAACCAGGAACTCTGGAAACACCATATATTTT
CDR3 protein: CAWSVTRNSGNTIYF
clone size: -
J gene: TRBJ1-3
V gene: TRBV19
D gene: -

CDR3 DNA: TGCAGTGTCCCACAGGGATCCATGAACACTGAAGCTTTCTTT
CDR3 protein: CSVPQGSMNTEAFF
clone size: many
J gene: TRBJ1-1
V gene: TRBV20-1
D gene: -

CDR3 DNA: TGTGCCCCCTCCGACACCGGAGGCTCCTACAATGAGCAGTTCTTC
CDR3 protein: CAPSDTGGSYNEQFF
clone size: -
J gene: TRBJ2-1
V gene: TRBV30
D gene: -

CDR3 DNA: TGCGCCAGCAGCTTGGGTCTCGATACAGATACGCAGTATTTT
CDR3 protein: CASSLGLDTDTQYF
clone size: -
J gene: TRBJ2-3
V gene: TRBV5-1
D gene: -

CDR3 DNA: TGCGCCAGCAGCCCTCCCATAGGGCAGCCCCAGCATTTT
CDR3 protein: CASSPPIGQPQHF
clone size: many
J gene: TRBJ1-5
V gene: TRBV4-1
D gene: -

CDR3 DNA: TGTGCCATCAGGGATAATATAAGCTCCTATAATTCACCCCTCCACTTT
CDR3 protein: CAIRDNISSYNSPLHF
clone size: many
J gene: TRBJ1-6
V gene: TRBV10-3
D gene: -

CDR3 DNA: TGTGCCAGTAGTGTTACACCCGAGAGAACAGATACGCAGTATTTT
CDR3 protein: CASSVTPERTDTQYF
clone size: -
J gene: TRBJ2-3
V gene: TRBV19
D gene: -

CDR3 DNA: TGCAGTGCTAGAGCCCCTCAGGGGGCTTACATGAACACTGAAGCTTTCTTT
CDR3 protein: CSARAPQGAYMNTEAFF
clone size: few
J gene: TRBJ1-1
V gene: TRBV20-1
D gene: TRBD1

CDR3 DNA: TGTGCCACCAGCAGGGAGGGGCTTGGCTACGAGCAGTACTTC
CDR3 protein: CATSREGLGYEQYF
clone size: -
J gene: TRBJ2-7
V gene: TRBV15
D gene: -

CDR3 DNA: TGTGCCACCAGTGAGGGGACAGGGGTCTCCTACGAGCAGTACTTC
CDR3 protein: CATSEGTGVSYEQYF
clone size: once
J gene: TRBJ2-7
V gene: TRBV24-1
D gene: TRBD1

CDR3 DNA: TGTGCCAGCAGCGTACAGACAGGGGGCGATTCACCCCTCCACTTT
CDR3 protein: CASSVQTGGDSPLHF
clone size: -
J gene: TRBJ1-6
V gene: TRBV9
D gene: TRBD1

CDR3 DNA: TGTGCCAGCAGTTCGGGGGCCAAGAACTATGGCTACACCTTC
CDR3 protein: CASSSGAKNYGYTF
clone size: many
J gene: TRBJ1-2
V gene: TRBV6-5
D gene: -

CDR3 DNA: TGTGCCAGCAGCGTAGGTGGGGTGGGTCAGCCCCAGCATTTT
CDR3 protein: CASSVGGVGQPQHF
clone size: many
J gene: TRBJ1-5
V gene: TRBV9
D gene: -

CDR3 DNA: TGTGCCTGGAGTTTCCCGGGACAGAGCTACACCTTC
CDR3 protein: CAWSFPGQSYTF
clone size: -
J gene: TRBJ1-2
V gene: TRBV30
D gene: TRBD1

CDR3 DNA: TGCAGCGTTGCAGGGGCAACGAACGAGCAGTACTTC
CDR3 protein: CSVAGATNEQYF
clone size: -
J gene: TRBJ2-7
V gene: TRBV29-1
D gene: -

CDR3 DNA: TGTGCCAGTAGTTTCCTCAACAGGGGGCGGAACACTGAAGCTTTCTTT
CDR3 protein: CASSFLNRGRNTEAFF
clone size: -
J gene: TRBJ1-1
V gene: TRBV19
D gene: TRBD1

CDR3 DNA: TGTGCCAGCAGTTACCTCGGGACAGGGGATCAGCCCCAGCATTTT
CDR3 protein: CASSYLGTGDQPQHF
clone size: -
J gene: TRBJ1-5
V gene: TRBV6-4
D gene: TRBD1

CDR3 DNA: TGTGCCAGCAGCTTGGATTTAGGGACAGGGGGTAGCGAGCAGTACTTC
CDR3 protein: CASSLDLGTGGSEQYF
clone size: -
J gene: TRBJ2-7
V gene: TRBV5-5
D gene: TRBD1

CDR3 DNA: TGCAGTGCAAGGTCGCTTAGCAATCAGCCCCAGCATTTT
CDR3 protein: CSARSLSNQPQHF
clone size: many
J gene: TRBJ1-5
V gene: TRBV20-1
D gene: -

CDR3 DNA: TGTGCCAGCAGTTCCCGATGGACAGGGATAAACACTGAAGCTTTCTTT
CDR3 protein: CASSSRWTGINTEAFF
clone size: once
J gene: TRBJ1-1
V gene: TRBV7-9
D gene: TRBD1

CDR3 DNA: TGTGCCAGCAGTCTAGGGATCACTGAAGCTTTCTTT
CDR3 protein: CASSLGITEAFF
clone size: many
J gene: TRBJ1-1
V gene: TRBV12-3/TRBV12-4
D gene: -

CDR3 DNA: TGTGCCAGCAGGACAGGCTACGAGCAGTACTTC
CDR3 protein: CASRTGYEQYF
clone size: many
J gene: TRBJ2-7
V gene: TRBV6-1
D gene: -

CDR3 DNA: TGTGCCAGTAGTATCGCCCTAGCGGAGGGCAGGGATACGCAGTATTTT
CDR3 protein: CASSIALAEGRDTQYF
clone size: many
J gene: TRBJ2-3
V gene: TRBV19
D gene: TRBD2

CDR3 DNA: TGTGCCAGCAGTCTAGGACAGGCGAACACTGAAGCTTTCTTT
CDR3 protein: CASSLGQANTEAFF
clone size: many
J gene: TRBJ1-1
V gene: TRBV2
D gene: TRBD1

CDR3 DNA: TGCGCCAGCAGCTTGGAAGGAGCTAACTATGGCTACACCTTC
CDR3 protein: CASSLEGANYGYTF
clone size: many
J gene: TRBJ1-2
V gene: TRBV5-1
D gene: -

CDR3 DNA: TGTGCCAGCAGCCAAGATGCCCGACAGAACTATGGCTACACCTTC
CDR3 protein: CASSQDARQNYGYTF
clone size: many
J gene: TRBJ1-2
V gene: TRBV4-2
D gene: -

CDR3 DNA: TGTGCCAGCAGCCAAGAGTCGACTAATCAGCCCCAGCATTTT
CDR3 protein: CASSQESTNQPQHF
clone size: few
J gene: TRBJ1-5
V gene: TRBV4-2
D gene: -

CDR3 DNA: TGTGCCAGCAGTTTAGCCCCAGGGGAGTACTATGGCTACACCTTC
CDR3 protein: CASSLAPGEYYGYTF
clone size: -
J gene: TRBJ1-2
V gene: TRBV2
D gene: -

CDR3 DNA: TGTGCCAGCAGTGGGCAACAGGGCACCAACTATGGCTACACCTTC
CDR3 protein: CASSGQQGTNYGYTF
clone size: -
J gene: TRBJ1-2
V gene: TRBV6-1
D gene: -

CDR3 DNA: TGCAGCGTTGAAGTGGGACTAGCGGGAGGCGAGCAGTACTTC
CDR3 protein: CSVEVGLAGGEQYF
clone size: many
J gene: TRBJ2-7
V gene: TRBV29-1
D gene: TRBD2

CDR3 DNA: TGTGCCAGCAGGTACCTCCGGGGGTCATCTCTCTCTGGGGCCAACGTCCTGACTTTC
CDR3 protein: CASRYLRGSSLSGANVLTF
clone size: few
J gene: TRBJ2-6
V gene: TRBV6-2/TRBV6-3
D gene: -

CDR3 DNA: TGTGCCAGCAGTGTATACGGAGTCAGGACTGAAGCTTTCTTT
CDR3 protein: CASSVYGVRTEAFF
clone size: many
J gene: TRBJ1-1
V gene: TRBV25-1
D gene: -